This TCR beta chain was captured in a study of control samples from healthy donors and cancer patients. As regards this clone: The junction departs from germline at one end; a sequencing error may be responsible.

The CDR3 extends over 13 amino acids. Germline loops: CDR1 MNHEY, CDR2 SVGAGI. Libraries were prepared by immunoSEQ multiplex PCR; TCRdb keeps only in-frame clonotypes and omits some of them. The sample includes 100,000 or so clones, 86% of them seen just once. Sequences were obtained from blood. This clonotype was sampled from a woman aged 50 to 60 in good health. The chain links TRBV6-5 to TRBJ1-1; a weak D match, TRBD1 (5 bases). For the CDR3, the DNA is TGTGCCAGCAGACAGGACGTGAACGCTGAAGCTTTCTTT. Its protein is CASRQDVNAEAFF.